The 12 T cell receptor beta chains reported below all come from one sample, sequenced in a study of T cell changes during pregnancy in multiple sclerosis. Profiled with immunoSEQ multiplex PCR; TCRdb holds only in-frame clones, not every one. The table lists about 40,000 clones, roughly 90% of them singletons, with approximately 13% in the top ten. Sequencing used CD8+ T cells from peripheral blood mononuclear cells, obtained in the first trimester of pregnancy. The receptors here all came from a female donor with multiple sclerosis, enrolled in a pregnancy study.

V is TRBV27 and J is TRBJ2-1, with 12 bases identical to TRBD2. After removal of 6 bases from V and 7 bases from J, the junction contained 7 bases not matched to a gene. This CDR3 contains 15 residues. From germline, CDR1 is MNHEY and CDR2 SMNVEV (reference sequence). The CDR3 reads CASRVLAGGENEQFF. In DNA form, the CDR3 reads TGTGCCAGCAGAGTGCTAGCGGGGGGGGAGAATGAGCAGTTCTTC.

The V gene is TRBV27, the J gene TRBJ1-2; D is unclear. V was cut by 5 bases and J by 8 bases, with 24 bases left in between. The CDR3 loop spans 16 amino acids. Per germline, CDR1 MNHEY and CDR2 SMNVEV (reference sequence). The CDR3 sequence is CASSLEGLGTVGGYTF. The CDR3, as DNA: TGTGCCAGCAGTCTCGAGGGTCTGGGCACCGTGGGCGGCTACACCTTC.

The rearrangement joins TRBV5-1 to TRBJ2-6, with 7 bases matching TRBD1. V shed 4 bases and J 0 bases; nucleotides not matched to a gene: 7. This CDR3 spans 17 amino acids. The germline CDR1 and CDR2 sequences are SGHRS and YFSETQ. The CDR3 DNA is TGCGCCAGCAGCATCCGGGACAGAGACTCTGGGGCCAACGTCCTGACTTTC. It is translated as CASSIRDRDSGANVLTF. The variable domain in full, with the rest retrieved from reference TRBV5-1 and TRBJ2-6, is KAGVTQTPRYLIKTRGQQVTLSCSPISGHRSVSWYQQTPGQGLQFLFEYFSETQRNKGNFPGRFSGRQFSNSRSEMNVSTLELGDSALYLCASSIRDRDSGANVLTFGAGSRLTVL.

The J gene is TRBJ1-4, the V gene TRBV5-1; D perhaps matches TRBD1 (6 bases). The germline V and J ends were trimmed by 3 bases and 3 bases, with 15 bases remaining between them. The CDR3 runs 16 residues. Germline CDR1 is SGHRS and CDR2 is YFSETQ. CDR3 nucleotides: TGCGCCAGCAGCTCGGGGGGCTTGGAGGCTAATGAAAAACTGTTTTTT. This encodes CASSSGGLEANEKLFF.

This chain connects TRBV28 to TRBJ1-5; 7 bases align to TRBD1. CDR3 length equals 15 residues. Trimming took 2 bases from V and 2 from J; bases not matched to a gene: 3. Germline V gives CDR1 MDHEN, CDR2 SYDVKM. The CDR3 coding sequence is TGTGCCAGCAGTTTAGCCGGACAGGGCAATCAGCCCCAGCATTTT. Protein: CASSLAGQGNQPQHF.

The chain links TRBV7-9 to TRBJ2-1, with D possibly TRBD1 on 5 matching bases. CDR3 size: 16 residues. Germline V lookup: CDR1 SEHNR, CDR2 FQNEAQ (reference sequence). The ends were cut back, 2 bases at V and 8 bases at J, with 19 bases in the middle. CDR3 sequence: CASSLYVGAYGDEQFF. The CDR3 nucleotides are TGTGCCAGCAGCTTATATGTAGGGGCCTATGGCGATGAGCAGTTCTTC.

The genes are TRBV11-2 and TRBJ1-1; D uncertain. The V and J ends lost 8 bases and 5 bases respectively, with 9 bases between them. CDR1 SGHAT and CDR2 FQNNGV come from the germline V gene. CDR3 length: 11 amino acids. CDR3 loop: CASGDWTEAFF. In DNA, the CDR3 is TGTGCCAGCGGAGATTGGACTGAAGCTTTCTTT. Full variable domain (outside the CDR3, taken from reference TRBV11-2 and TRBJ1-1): EAGVAQSPRYKIIEKRQSVAFWCNPISGHATLYWYQQILGQGPKLLIQFQNNGVVDDSQLPKDRFSAERLKGVDSTLKIQPAKLEDSAVYLCASGDWTEAFFGQGTRLTVV.

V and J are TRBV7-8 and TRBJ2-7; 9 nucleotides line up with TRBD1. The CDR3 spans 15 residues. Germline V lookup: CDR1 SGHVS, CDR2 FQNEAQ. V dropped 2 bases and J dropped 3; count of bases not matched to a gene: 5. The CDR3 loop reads CASSLRGQGVYEQYF. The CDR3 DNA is TGTGCCAGCAGCTTACGGGGACAGGGAGTCTACGAGCAGTACTTC.

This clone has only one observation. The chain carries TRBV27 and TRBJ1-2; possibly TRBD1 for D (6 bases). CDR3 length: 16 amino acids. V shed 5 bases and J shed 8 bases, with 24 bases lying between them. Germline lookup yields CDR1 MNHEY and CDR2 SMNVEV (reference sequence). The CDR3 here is CASSPFKIGGAGGYTF. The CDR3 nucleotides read TGTGCCAGCAGTCCCTTTAAGATAGGGGGGGCAGGAGGCTACACCTTC.

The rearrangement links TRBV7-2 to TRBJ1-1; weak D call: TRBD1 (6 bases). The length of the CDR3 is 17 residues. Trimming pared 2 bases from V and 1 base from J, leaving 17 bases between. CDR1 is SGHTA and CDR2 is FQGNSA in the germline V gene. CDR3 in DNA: TGTGCCAGCAGCTTATTCATAGGGGCAGGGGAGAACACTGAAGCTTTCTTT. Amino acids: CASSLFIGAGENTEAFF.

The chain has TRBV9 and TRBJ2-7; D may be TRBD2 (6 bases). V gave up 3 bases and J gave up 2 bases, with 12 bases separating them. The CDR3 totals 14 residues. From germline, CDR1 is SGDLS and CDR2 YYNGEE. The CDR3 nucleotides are TGTGCCAGCAGCGGCGGAGGGGACCCCTACGAGCAGTACTTC. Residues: CASSGGGDPYEQYF.

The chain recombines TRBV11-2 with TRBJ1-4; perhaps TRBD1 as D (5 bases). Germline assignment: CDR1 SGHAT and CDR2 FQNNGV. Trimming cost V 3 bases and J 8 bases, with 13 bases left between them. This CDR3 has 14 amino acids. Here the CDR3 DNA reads TGTGCCAGCAGCTTTGCAGACAGTCTGGAAAAACTGTTTTTT. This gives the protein CASSFADSLEKLFF. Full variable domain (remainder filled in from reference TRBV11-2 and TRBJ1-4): EAGVAQSPRYKIIEKRQSVAFWCNPISGHATLYWYQQILGQGPKLLIQFQNNGVVDDSQLPKDRFSAERLKGVDSTLKIQPAKLEDSAVYLCASSFADSLEKLFFGSGTQLSVL.